The 14 T cell receptor beta chains reported below all come from one sample, sequenced in a study of shared clonotypes between healthy human individuals. The naive CD8 subset, CD45RO-negative cells positively selected for CCR7, excluded terminally differentiated effector memory CD45RA+ cells. Only in-frame clones appear in the TCRdb table, and some are missing; sequencing was by immunoSEQ multiplex PCR. The sample yields more than 550,000 clones, 90% to 95% seen once. The sequenced material came from naive CD8+ T cells sorted from blood. These receptors were taken from a man between 25 and 39 years old in good health.

A word on this clone: A junction boundary mismatches the germline segment, possibly from a read error. J is TRBJ2-2 and V is TRBV19; tentatively, D is TRBD2 (5 bases). Looked up from germline, CDR1 is LNHDA and CDR2 is SQIVND (reference sequence). This CDR3 spans 13 amino acids. The CDR3 DNA follows: TGTGCCAGTAGTATTTCTCACACCGGGGAGCCGTTTTTT. Its protein is CASSISHTGEPFF.

The gene calls are TRBV18 and TRBJ2-1; D remains unclear. The CDR3 runs to 13 residues. Trimming took off 3 bases at V and 7 bases at J, with 10 bases between the two ends. Germline-derived CDR1 and CDR2 are KGHSH and LQKENI. CDR3 DNA: TGTGCCAGCTCACCCGTGTTACCGAATGAGCAGTTCTTC. Translation: CASSPVLPNEQFF.

This chain uses TRBV6-6 with TRBJ2-2; tentative D call: TRBD1 (5 bases). The CDR3 covers 12 residues. V lost 5 bases and J 5 bases, leaving 6 bases between the germline ends. Germline CDR1 is MNHNY and CDR2 is SVGAGI (reference sequence). CDR3 sequence: CASSRQTGELFF. The CDR3 region has the DNA TGTGCCAGCAGTCGACAGACCGGGGAGCTGTTTTTT.

The count of this clone is one. The V call is TRBV7-9, the J call TRBJ2-1, with D possibly TRBD2 on 6 matching bases. This CDR3 is built from 11 residues. Germline V CDR1 and CDR2: SEHNR, FQNEAQ (reference sequence). The V end was cut by 0 bases, the J end by 15 bases, with 9 bases between. The CDR3 DNA reads as TGTGCCAGCAGCTTAGCCGGGACTGCGTTCTTC. Amino acid sequence: CASSLAGTAFF.

The chain employs TRBV28 and TRBJ1-2; D ambiguous. Germline values: CDR1 MDHEN, CDR2 SYDVKM. V was trimmed by 3 bases and J by 1 base, leaving 18 bases between them. The CDR3 is 17 amino acids. CDR3 residues: CASSFHGDLGINYGYTF. For the CDR3, the DNA is TGTGCCAGCAGTTTTCATGGGGATCTCGGGATTAACTATGGCTACACCTTC.

The gene calls are TRBV7-9 and TRBJ2-7; 9 bases align to TRBD2. V gave up 3 bases and J gave up 3 bases; unmatched junction bases: 18. CDR3 size: 19 residues. The germline V gene encodes CDR1 SEHNR and CDR2 FQNEAQ (reference sequence). The DNA for the CDR3 is TGTGCCAGCAGCTTCTCCCCCGGAGCGGGAGGAACCGATGACTACGAGCAGTACTTC. This gives the protein CASSFSPGAGGTDDYEQYF.

The J gene is TRBJ2-1, the V gene TRBV7-7; tentatively, D is TRBD1 or TRBD2 (6 bases each). The germline V gene encodes CDR1 SSHAT and CDR2 FNYEAQ (reference sequence). V lost 5 bases and J lost 8, with 13 bases in between. There are 13 residues in the CDR3. DNA for the CDR3: TGTGCCAGCAGCCCGGGGGCCATGGATGAGCAGTTCTTC. Its translation: CASSPGAMDEQFF.

The rearrangement links TRBV13 to TRBJ2-5, with a possible D match to TRBD2 (6 bases). The ends were cut back, 5 bases at V and 5 bases at J, with 15 bases in the middle. The CDR3 has 14 amino acids. CDR1 PRHDT and CDR2 FYEKMQ come from the germline V gene (reference sequence). The CDR3 bases are TGTGCCAGCAGCACCCCGGCGGGGTCCGAGACCCAGTACTTC. Translated, it gives CASSTPAGSETQYF. Filled out from reference TRBV13 and TRBJ2-5, the complete variable domain reads AAGVIQSPRHLIKEKRETATLKCYPIPRHDTVYWYQQGPGQDPQFLISFYEKMQSDKGSIPDRFSAQQFSDYHSELNMSSLELGDSALYFCASSTPAGSETQYFGPGTRLLVL.

This clone was seen a handful of times. The chain is built from TRBV6-1 and TRBJ2-7; TRBD1 or TRBD2 may be the D gene (5 bases each). The CDR3 has 16 amino acids. Germline CDR1 reads MNHNS; CDR2 reads SASEGT. V gave up 4 bases and J gave up 4 bases, with 20 bases separating them. The CDR3 loop is CASSVLGEMKDYEQYF. The CDR3 DNA is TGTGCCAGCAGTGTGCTGGGGGAAATGAAGGATTACGAGCAGTACTTC.

The table lists this clone with a count of one. This chain links TRBV27 with TRBJ2-7; perhaps TRBD2 as D (5 bases). The CDR3 is made up of 12 amino acids. The V gene lost 7 bases and the J gene lost 6 bases, with 13 bases spanning the gap. CDR1 and CDR2 from the germline V gene are MNHEY and SMNVEV (reference sequence). CDR3 coding DNA: TGTGCCAGCATCGGGGTTTTAGGCGAGCAGTACTTC. Amino acids: CASIGVLGEQYF.

This clone was detected only once. CDR3 in amino acids: CASSSTGGYGYTF. For the CDR3, the DNA is TGTGCCAGCAGCTCTACAGGGGGCTATGGCTACACCTTC. This chain joins TRBV14 and TRBJ1-2, with 8 bases that match TRBD1. The CDR3 length is 13 residues. After removal of 5 bases from V and 4 bases from J, the junction contained 3 bases not matched to a gene. Germline V gives CDR1 SGHDN, CDR2 FVKESK.

This clone was detected once. The V call is TRBV25-1, the J call TRBJ2-7; D might be TRBD1 (5 bases). Per the germline V gene, CDR1 is MGHDK and CDR2 is SYGVNS. V was shortened by 2 bases and J by 0 bases, with 14 bases between the two germline ends. This CDR3 contains 16 residues. In nucleotides, the CDR3 is TGTGCCAGCAGTGAAGGGGCCGGGCAGACCTCCTACGAGCAGTACTTC. Protein: CASSEGAGQTSYEQYF.

V usage is TRBV10-3 and J usage is TRBJ2-2; the D call may be TRBD1 or TRBD2 (5 bases each). Germline CDR1 reads ENHRY; CDR2 reads SYGVKD. The CDR3 runs 18 residues. Trimming removed 2 bases from V and 1 base from J, with 17 bases in between. The CDR3 region is CAISEGGSGVGNTGELFF. The CDR3 coding sequence is TGTGCCATCAGTGAGGGGGGAAGCGGAGTCGGGAACACCGGGGAGCTGTTTTTT.

The chain is built from TRBV5-6 and TRBJ1-5; D is ambiguous. Per the germline V gene, CDR1 is SGHDT and CDR2 is YYEEEE. The germline V and J ends were trimmed by 4 bases and 4 bases, with 18 bases remaining between them. The CDR3 covers 16 residues. The CDR3 loop is CASSPGHGETNQPQHF. The CDR3 coding sequence is TGTGCCAGCAGCCCCGGCCACGGCGAAACGAATCAGCCCCAGCATTTT.